This TCR beta chain emerged from a study of spatial heterogeneity in lung cancer (dated by TCRdb to the late 2010s). About the study as a whole: Beta-chain transcripts were consistently detected in greater numbers than alpha-chain transcripts, which likely reflected higher beta-chain transcript abundance. In the raw uncorrected reads, each unique combination of TCR and UMI appeared more than ten times on average. In non-small cell lung cancer, the study quantitatively compared TCR alpha and beta repertoires across several tumor regions, matched nontumor lung, and blood. Nonsynonymous mutation counts, determined by whole-exome sequencing of tumor tissue, were related to features of the TCR repertoire. At surgery, hundreds of tumor regions, around 65 matched nontumor lung samples and 56 PBMC samples were TCR-sequenced for both alpha and beta chains. What the authors observed across the whole study: Additional single-cell paired TCR alpha and beta sequencing was considered necessary to confirm, at a functional level, the hypothesis that regional TCRs recognize regional mutations. Ubiquitous expanded tumor TCRs were detected in blood more often at tumor resection than at routine follow-up.

Comments on this clonotype: Its antigen is currently not known. No much larger clone is present one base from it, and per-base qualities are unavailable.

The protocol used for the library was 5' RACE. The data were produced on a NextSeq 500. To allow correction of PCR and sequencing errors, the TCR library protocol tagged every TCR cDNA molecule with a unique molecular identifier. The authors processed their data as follows. Decombinator tools were used for TCR identification, UMI-based error correction and CDR3 extraction. Expanded TCRs were defined as those above a frequency of 2 per 1,000, corresponding to the top 1% of the tumor frequency distribution. Renyi diversity was computed with the R vegan package after each repertoire had been subsampled 100 times to 5,000 TCRs. CDR3 similarity networks were built from amino acid triplet string-kernel similarity, connecting CDR3s with pairwise similarity above 0.82. The public sequencing data were trimmed at Q25 with fastp and processed into clonotypes with MiXCR by TCRdb, which kept only in-frame beta chains. Every distinct CDR3 protein forms one entry, paired with its most common genes and DNA. The V and J calls, along with clone size, are taken from TCRdb and not from the paper's own processing. Across this sample there are 40,000 to 55,000 distinct CDR3 sequences, with approximately 7% seen only once. Around 43% of the sample belongs to the ten largest clones.

V trim: 4 bases; J trim: 10 bases; unmatched bases: 4. The germline V gene (reference sequence) specifies SGHNT as CDR1 and YYREEE as CDR2. The CDR3 runs 13 residues from the cysteine to the phenylalanine. The CDR3 DNA has 39 bases and is translated from base 1. What this sample's time point label stands for: sample taken at primary tumor resection. Samples were obtained from 72 patients with early-stage, untreated non-small cell lung cancer from the lung TRACERx cohort. TCR sequencing used whole RNA extracted from tumor and nontumor lung tissue, or from cryopreserved PBMC samples, without cell sorting. Patients were selected for TCR sequencing only if sufficient RNA was available from at least two tumor regions.

The chain joins TRBV5-4 to TRBJ2-3; the central 12 bases match TRBD2. The receptor's source is a female donor with early-stage non-small cell lung cancer. The sample was PBMCs, taken at surgery. The nucleotides are TGTGCCAGCAGCGCTAGCGGGGGGGCCCCGCAGTATTTT. Its coded protein is CASSASGGAPQYF.